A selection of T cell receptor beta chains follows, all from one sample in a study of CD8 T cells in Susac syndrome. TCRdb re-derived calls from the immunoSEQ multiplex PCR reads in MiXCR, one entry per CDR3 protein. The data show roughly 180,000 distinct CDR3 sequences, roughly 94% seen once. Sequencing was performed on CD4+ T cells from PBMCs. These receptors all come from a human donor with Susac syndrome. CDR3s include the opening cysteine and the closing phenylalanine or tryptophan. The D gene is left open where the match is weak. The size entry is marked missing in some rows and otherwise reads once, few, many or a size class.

TGTGCCAGCAGCTCAAGACTAGCGGGGCAACACGTCACAGATACGCAGTATTTT CASSSRLAGQHVTDTQYF TRBJ2-3 TRBV4-2 - TRBD2
TGCGCCAGCAGCGAATCAAACAGGGACAGGATTAACTATGGCTACACCTTC CASSESNRDRINYGYTF TRBJ1-2 TRBV5-1 - TRBD1
TGCGCCAGCAGCCAGACCGGGACAGGGGGTGGCGCTTTCTTT CASSQTGTGGGAFF TRBJ1-1 TRBV4-1 - TRBD1
TGTGCCAGCAGTCCCTCTCGGGCAGAAGTCAATGAGCAGTTCTTC CASSPSRAEVNEQFF TRBJ2-1 TRBV28 - -
TGTGCCAGCAGTTACGGACTATTACAGCCCCAGCATTTT CASSYGLLQPQHF TRBJ1-5 TRBV6-2/TRBV6-3 few -
TGTGCCACCAGCAGAGATGACCCTAACACAGATACGCAGTATTTT CATSRDDPNTDTQYF TRBJ2-3 TRBV15 once -
TGCAGCGTGGGGACTAGCGGGAGCTCCTACAATGAGCAGTTCTTC CSVGTSGSSYNEQFF TRBJ2-1 TRBV29-1 - TRBD2
TGCAGCGTTAGGACAGACACTGAAGCTTTCTTT CSVRTDTEAFF TRBJ1-1 TRBV29-1 once -
TGTGCCAGCAGCGGAGCGGACAGGGGGAACTATGGCTACACCTTC CASSGADRGNYGYTF TRBJ1-2 TRBV9 - TRBD1
TGCGCCAGCAGCGCCCGGACAGGGGCCTCGAACACCGGGGAGCTGTTTTTT CASSARTGASNTGELFF TRBJ2-2 TRBV5-1 - TRBD1
TGTGCCAGCAGTACTGACCCCACCTACGAGCAGTACTTC CASSTDPTYEQYF TRBJ2-7 TRBV12-3/TRBV12-4 - -
TGTGCCAGCAGCACTAATCAGAACTATGGCTACACCTTC CASSTNQNYGYTF TRBJ1-2 TRBV7-8 - -
TGCAGTGCTTTACACTGGGTAGCCAAAAACATTCAGTACTTC CSALHWVAKNIQYF TRBJ2-4 TRBV20-1 - -
TGCAGTGCGACTCCGGGACTAGCGGGAGATACGCAGTATTTT CSATPGLAGDTQYF TRBJ2-3 TRBV20-1 - TRBD2
TGTGCCAGCAGTTTAGCACTGGGAATTAACTATGGCTACACCTTC CASSLALGINYGYTF TRBJ1-2 TRBV12-3/TRBV12-4 - -
TGCAGTGCTGGGACTAGCGGGAACACCGGGGAGCTGTTTTTT CSAGTSGNTGELFF TRBJ2-2 TRBV20-1 - TRBD2
TGTGCCAGCAGCAAAGCGGAGGCAATCTACAATGAGCAGTTCTTC CASSKAEAIYNEQFF TRBJ2-1 TRBV3-1 - -
TGCAGTGCTAGAGATGTAGCCCAACGCCAGCCCCAGCATTTT CSARDVAQRQPQHF TRBJ1-5 TRBV20-1 - -
TGTGCCAGCAGCCAAGATTTGGGGGCTAACACTGAAGCTTTCTTT CASSQDLGANTEAFF TRBJ1-1 TRBV14 - -
TGTGCCAGCGGCGCGACAGGCTACGAGCAGTACTTC CASGATGYEQYF TRBJ2-7 TRBV11-2 once -
TGTGCCAGCTCAACGAGAGGTGAGCAGTTCTTC CASSTRGEQFF TRBJ2-1 TRBV18 - -
TGCAGTGCTCTTGTCCGACTAGCGGGAGGGCGACGGGAGCAGTACTTC CSALVRLAGGRREQYF TRBJ2-7 TRBV20-1 - TRBD2
TGTGCCAGCAGTTACTCGAGGACACGGGGAGGCTACACCTTC CASSYSRTRGGYTF TRBJ1-2 TRBV6-5 - -
TGTGCCAGCAGCCAAGCTTATCGAACAGGGGGCCGGACTGAAGCTTTCTTT CASSQAYRTGGRTEAFF TRBJ1-1 TRBV4-2 - TRBD1
TGTGCCAGCAGTGAATTGGGGACGACCCCTCGCAGAAACATTCAGTACTTC CASSELGTTPRRNIQYF TRBJ2-4 TRBV2 few -
TGTGCCAGCTCACCATCCACTTCAGAGACCCAGTACTTC CASSPSTSETQYF TRBJ2-5 TRBV18 - -
TGTGCCAGCAGCTCTACCACAGCCCGCGCCTCCTACGAGCAGTACTTC CASSSTTARASYEQYF TRBJ2-7 TRBV28 - -
TGTGCCAGCGCTATTAGCGGGAGCTCCTACGAGCAGTACTTC CASAISGSSYEQYF TRBJ2-7 TRBV9 - TRBD2
TGTGCCAGCAGCCCTGGACGGTGGAGCTCCTACAATGAGCAGTTCTTC CASSPGRWSSYNEQFF TRBJ2-1 TRBV7-8 - -
TGCAGTGCTCGACTAGCGGGGGGCCTATACAATGAGCAGTTCTTC CSARLAGGLYNEQFF TRBJ2-1 TRBV20-1 - TRBD2
TGCGCCAGCAGCTACCTTGCTGAAGAGCAGTACTTC CASSYLAEEQYF TRBJ2-7 TRBV5-1 - -
TGTGCCAGCAGCTCCACCGGCGCGACTAATGAAAAACTGTTTTTT CASSSTGATNEKLFF TRBJ1-4 TRBV9 - -
TGTGCCAGTAGATTGGGACAGGGGGTGATGAACACTGAAGCTTTCTTT CASRLGQGVMNTEAFF TRBJ1-1 TRBV19 - TRBD1
TGTGCCAGCAGCTATCGAACAGCGGGGGAGATCTACGAGCAGTACTTC CASSYRTAGEIYEQYF TRBJ2-7 TRBV6-2/TRBV6-3 - TRBD2
TGCAGTGCTAGAGATCTCGTAGCCCAAAACACAGATACGCAGTATTTT CSARDLVAQNTDTQYF TRBJ2-3 TRBV20-1 - -
TGTGCCAGCAGCGTAGCTCTCGGCGGCAGGGGGCTAGGGGAGCTGTTTTTT CASSVALGGRGLGELFF TRBJ2-2 TRBV9 - TRBD1
TGTGCCAGCTCGCCGGGACAGGAGAACTATGGCTACACCTTC CASSPGQENYGYTF TRBJ1-2 TRBV18 - TRBD1
TGTGCCAGCAGCTTCGTTACAGATACGCAGTATTTT CASSFVTDTQYF TRBJ2-3 TRBV7-9 - -
TGTGCCAGCAGCCAAGGACGAACCCTGGCCTACGAGCAGTACTTC CASSQGRTLAYEQYF TRBJ2-7 TRBV3-1 few -
TGTGCCAGTAGTCGGGACAGGAGCTACGAGCAGTACTTC CASSRDRSYEQYF TRBJ2-7 TRBV19 few TRBD1
TGTGCCAGCAGCTTAGCCCGGCAGGACACTGAAGCTTTCTTT CASSLARQDTEAFF TRBJ1-1 TRBV7-9 - -
TGTGCCAGCGGCAGGGGAGGAATCACTCAGCCCCAGCATTTT CASGRGGITQPQHF TRBJ1-5 TRBV5-8 - -
TGTGCCAGCAGTTTTTCCGGACAGGGGTCATGGGGCAATCAGCCCCAGCATTTT CASSFSGQGSWGNQPQHF TRBJ1-5 TRBV27 - TRBD1
TGTGCCATCAGTGCGCGACAGCTGGACACTGAAGCTTTCTTT CAISARQLDTEAFF TRBJ1-1 TRBV10-3 - -
TGCAGCGTGAGGACTTCATTATATGGCTACACCTTC CSVRTSLYGYTF TRBJ1-2 TRBV29-1 - -
TGTGCCAGCAGCCAAAATCGGGACACCGGGCGAGGGCAGTACTTC CASSQNRDTGRGQYF TRBJ2-7 TRBV4-2 - -
TGTGCCAGCAGGACTAGCGGGGACCTTGGGAAGTTCTTC CASRTSGDLGKFF TRBJ2-1 TRBV12-3/TRBV12-4 few TRBD2
TGCAGTGCCCCTCTGGGGGATGAAGCTTTCTTT CSAPLGDEAFF TRBJ1-1 TRBV20-1 - -
TGTGCCTGGAGTGACAATGAGCAGTTCTTC CAWSDNEQFF TRBJ2-1 TRBV30 - -
TGTGCCACCAGCAGAGTCATCGGAGGTCGCAATGGCTACACCTTC CATSRVIGGRNGYTF TRBJ1-2 TRBV15 - -
TGTGCCATCAGTGATGGACGGGGTGAAAAACTGTTTTTT CAISDGRGEKLFF TRBJ1-4 TRBV10-3 - -
TGCAGTGCTAGCTCCATGACCTCCGGGGAGCTGTTTTTT CSASSMTSGELFF TRBJ2-2 TRBV20-1 once -
TGTGCCAGCAGGGAGACAGGTTCCTACGAGCAGTACTTC CASRETGSYEQYF TRBJ2-7 TRBV6-5 - -
TGTGCCAGCAGAAAGACAGGGATTGGAACTGAAGCTTTCTTT CASRKTGIGTEAFF TRBJ1-1 TRBV7-2 - TRBD1
TGCGCCAGCGCCCGGACAGGGCGTTCCCACGAGCAGTACTTC CASARTGRSHEQYF TRBJ2-7 TRBV5-1 - TRBD1
TGCGCCAGCAGACGGGACAGGGCTCGGGGCTACACCTTC CASRRDRARGYTF TRBJ1-2 TRBV4-3 - TRBD1
TGCGCCAGCAGTCACCTCAACCACGAGCAGTACTTC CASSHLNHEQYF TRBJ2-7 TRBV23-1 few -
TGTGCCAGCAGCGCCCCTCTCAGAAAAAACATTCAGTACTTC CASSAPLRKNIQYF TRBJ2-4 TRBV7-2 - -
TGCAGCGTAGCGACTAGCGGAAGCTCCTACGAGCAGTACTTC CSVATSGSSYEQYF TRBJ2-7 TRBV29-1 - TRBD2
TGTGCCAGCGGTAGTAGTAGGGTACTCCCACAAGAGACCCAGTACTTC CASGSSRVLPQETQYF TRBJ2-5 TRBV28 once -